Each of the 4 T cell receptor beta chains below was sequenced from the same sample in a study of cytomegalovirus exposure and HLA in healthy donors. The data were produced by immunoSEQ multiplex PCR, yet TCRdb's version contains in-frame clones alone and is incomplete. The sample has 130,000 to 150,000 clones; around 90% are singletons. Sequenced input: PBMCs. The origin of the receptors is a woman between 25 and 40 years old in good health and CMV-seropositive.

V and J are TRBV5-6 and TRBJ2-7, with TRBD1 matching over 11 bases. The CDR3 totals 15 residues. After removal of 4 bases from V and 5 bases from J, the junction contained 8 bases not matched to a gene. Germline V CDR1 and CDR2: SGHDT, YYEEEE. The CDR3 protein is CASSRGQGEGNEQYF. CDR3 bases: TGTGCCAGCAGCAGGGGACAGGGGGAAGGAAACGAGCAGTACTTC.

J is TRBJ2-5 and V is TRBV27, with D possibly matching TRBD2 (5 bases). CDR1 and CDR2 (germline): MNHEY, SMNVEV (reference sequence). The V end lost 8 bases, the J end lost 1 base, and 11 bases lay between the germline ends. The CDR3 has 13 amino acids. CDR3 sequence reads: CASRRGSQETQYF. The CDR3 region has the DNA TGTGCCAGCCGCCGGGGTAGCCAAGAGACCCAGTACTTC.

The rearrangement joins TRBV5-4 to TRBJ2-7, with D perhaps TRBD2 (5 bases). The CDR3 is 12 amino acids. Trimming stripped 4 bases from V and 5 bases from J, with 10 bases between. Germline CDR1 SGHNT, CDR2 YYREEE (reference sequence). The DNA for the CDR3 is TGTGCCAGCAGCGGCGCCGGGGACGAGCAGTACTTC. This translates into CASSGAGDEQYF.

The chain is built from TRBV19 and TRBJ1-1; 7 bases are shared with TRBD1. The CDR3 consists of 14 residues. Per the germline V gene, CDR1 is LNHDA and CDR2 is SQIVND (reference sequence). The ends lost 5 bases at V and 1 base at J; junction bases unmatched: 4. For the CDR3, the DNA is TGTGCCAGTAGTTTTACAGGGGAGAACACTGAAGCTTTCTTT. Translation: CASSFTGENTEAFF.